The following is a T cell receptor beta chain sequence with its context. Its antigen is undetermined. Produced via immunoSEQ multiplex PCR; TCRdb's table is partial and in-frame only. The sample has about 31,000 clones; more than 75% are singletons. The data were taken from a study of a mutant IDH1 vaccine in newly diagnosed glioma. This CDR3 is built from 19 residues. Looked up from germline, CDR1 is LNHNV and CDR2 is YYDKDF (reference sequence). The germline V and J ends were trimmed by 1 base and 0 bases, with 18 bases remaining between them. Time point reported: week 35, safety follow-up. The study gave 300 ug of mutant IDH1 20-mer peptide per vaccine dose, with topical imiquimod.

The sample here was PBMCs, taken from a glioma patient whose treatment included an IDH1 peptide vaccine. The chain uses TRBV15 and TRBJ1-4; tentatively, D is TRBD1 (5 bases). The receptor was derived from a woman aged 40 to 50 with glioma. The DNA of the CDR3 is TGTGCCACCAGCAGAGCCCGCGGCGGCGGGGGACCAACTAATGAAAAACTGTTTTTT. This sequence encodes CATSRARGGGGPTNEKLFF.